The source of this T cell receptor beta chain is a study of OX40 agonist ivuxolimab in advanced cancers. Study-level background: Averaging approximately 60 years in age, with a range of about 23 to 79, the cohort was about 85% male. There were three patients with partial responses, one having hepatocellular carcinoma and two cutaneous melanoma. The study, taken as a whole, reports: Clonal expansion from baseline to week 6 occurred in both CD4+ and CD8+ T cells. The mean number of expanded clones was higher in CD8+ T cells than in CD4+.

CDR1 and CDR2 from the germline V gene are SGHNT and YYREEE (reference sequence). V dropped 0 bases and J dropped 3 bases, with 16 bases sitting between them. The CDR3 consists of 16 residues. Turning to this clone: What it recognizes is unknown.

Using immunoSEQ multiplex PCR, the repertoire was profiled, and TCRdb retains in-frame clones only, with some absent. The profile shows about 140,000 clones, approximately 90% of them singletons. This rearrangement joins TRBV5-4 to TRBJ2-7; D is possibly TRBD2 (5 bases). Material: CD4+ or CD8+ T cells sorted from blood, obtained in a trial of the OX40 agonist ivuxolimab. This TCR was recovered from an adult with an advanced solid tumor such as melanoma, head and neck, liver or kidney cancer. The CDR3, as DNA: TGTGCCAGCAGCTTGGATGAGGCGGAGGTCTTCTACGAGCAGTACTTC. It specifies CASSLDEAEVFYEQYF.